One TCR beta chain is described in this entry. The antigen is undetermined. This sample is drawn from a study of CXCR3-negative and CXCR3-positive naive CD8 T cells. Study-wide points: Between one naive subset and the other, surface CD5 was comparable, and TCR strength was inferred from TRB CDR3 properties. Both naive subsets, CXCR3-negative and CXCR3-positive, displayed similar TRBV-TRBJ usage, unlike memory cells.

The method, 5' RACE with UMI labels, was used to prepare the TRB cDNA libraries. TCRdb re-called the 5' RACE reads; one entry per CDR3 protein, DNA not given. This specimen shows approximately 38,000 distinct CDR3 sequences; the ten leading clones hold approximately 8%. The sample taken for sequencing was memory CD8+ T cells from blood. This sequence was found in a human donor in good health. Some clones in this sample may be carry-over from other donors' samples.

CDR3 region: CASIRQGGLTEAFF. The chain couples TRBV27 to TRBJ1-1; TCRdb's D call, TRBD1, is unchecked because there is no DNA. Germline V CDR1 and CDR2: MNHEY, SMNVEV (reference sequence). The CDR3 is 14 residues long.